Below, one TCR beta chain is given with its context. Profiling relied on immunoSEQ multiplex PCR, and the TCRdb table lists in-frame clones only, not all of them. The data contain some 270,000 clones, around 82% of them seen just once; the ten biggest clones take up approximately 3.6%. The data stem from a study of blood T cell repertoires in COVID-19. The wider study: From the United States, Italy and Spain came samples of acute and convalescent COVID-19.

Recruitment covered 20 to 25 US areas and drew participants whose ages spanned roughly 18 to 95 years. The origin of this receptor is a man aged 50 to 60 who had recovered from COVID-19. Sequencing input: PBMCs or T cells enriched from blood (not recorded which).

The CDR3 loop reads CSVEGQGEVYGYTF. CDR3 in DNA: TGCAGCGTTGAGGGTCAGGGGGAGGTCTATGGCTACACCTTC. V gene TRBV29-1 combines with J gene TRBJ1-2; 7 bases are a match to TRBD1. This CDR3 has 14 residues. The trim removed 3 bases at V and 4 bases at J, leaving 8 bases unmatched. Germline V gives CDR1 SQVTM, CDR2 ANQGSEA.